This paragraph covers one T cell receptor beta chain sequence. Its antigen specificity is not known. Per-nucleotide qualities are absent, and no much larger clonotype sits a single base away. The CDR3, cysteine through phenylalanine, is 13 amino acids long. Solely the CDR3 DNA is kept, with 39 bases framed from the first base. V lost 5 bases and J lost 2 bases; the stretch between them is 10 bases long. This record belongs to a study of control samples from healthy donors and cancer patients (TCRdb year 2020). The library relied on the immunoSEQ multiplex PCR assay. TCRdb took over this immuneACCESS table, retaining in-frame rearrangements with V and J assigned. Such tables are incomplete; in checked studies, under half of the missing clones stem from an unresolved V gene, and the remainder is unexplained. In this sample the table shows tens of thousands of clones, approximately 88% of which occur a single time. The ten largest clones represent more than 13% of the sample.

The specimen was blood. This receptor was obtained from a man in his forties or fifties in good health. Here the chain combines TRBV12-3 or TRBV12-4 and TRBJ2-7; the D region possibly corresponds to TRBD1 (6 bases align). This receptor carries the CDR3 CASSRQAAYEQYF. The DNA sequence is given as TGTGCCAGCAGTAGACAGGCAGCCTACGAGCAGTACTTC.